Shown below are 20 T cell receptor beta chains from a single sample sequenced in a study of blood T cell repertoires in COVID-19. The repertoire was sequenced with immunoSEQ multiplex PCR; TCRdb's copy has only in-frame clones and lacks some. The sample includes 400,000 or so clones, roughly 89% of them seen just once. The specimen was peripheral blood. The source is a man aged 18 to 35 with COVID-19, enrolled during active disease.

The rearrangement links TRBV2 to TRBJ2-5; 8 bases align to TRBD2. CDR1 and CDR2 from the germline V gene are SNHLY and FYNNEI. The CDR3 is 15 residues long. V was clipped by 2 bases and J by 1 base; unmatched bases: 3. The CDR3 is CASSELAGIQETQYF. The CDR3 nucleotides read TGTGCCAGCAGTGAACTAGCGGGTATCCAAGAGACCCAGTACTTC.

The chain carries TRBV6-5 and TRBJ1-6; no reliable D call. V gave up 6 bases and J gave up 6 bases, with 3 bases separating them. Germline assignment: CDR1 MNHEY and CDR2 SVGAGI. The CDR3 covers 11 residues. CDR3 DNA sequence: TGTGCCAGCAGGAGTAATTCACCCCTCCACTTT. Translation: CASRSNSPLHF.

This rearrangement joins TRBV2 to TRBJ1-4, with D possibly TRBD1 on 5 matching bases. V lost 3 bases and J 5 bases, leaving 10 bases between the germline ends. Germline-derived CDR1 and CDR2 are SNHLY and FYNNEI. The CDR3 extends over 14 amino acids. The CDR3 spells CASSDARGNEKLFF. The CDR3 nucleotides read TGTGCCAGCAGTGACGCCCGGGGGAATGAAAAACTGTTTTTT.

The V and J genes are TRBV7-9 and TRBJ1-1; 8 bases map to TRBD1. The germline gives CDR1 SEHNR, CDR2 FQNEAQ (reference sequence). Trimming cost V 4 bases and J 4 bases; bases outside gene matches: 2. The CDR3 consists of 13 residues. CDR3 sequence: CASSSQGATEAFF. DNA of the CDR3: TGTGCCAGCAGCTCCCAGGGGGCCACTGAAGCTTTCTTT.

This rearrangement joins TRBV11-2 to TRBJ2-5; no clear D gene. The V end was cut by 5 bases, the J end by 5 bases, with 9 bases between. The CDR3 has 12 residues. CDR1 and CDR2 (germline): SGHAT, FQNNGV. CDR3 DNA sequence: TGTGCCAGCAGCCCTGGCACGGAGACCCAGTACTTC. Its translation is CASSPGTETQYF.

The chain links TRBV2 to TRBJ2-7, with 9 bases that match TRBD1. With 6 bases clipped from V and 6 bases from J, the junction kept 6 bases outside the gene matches. Per germline, CDR1 SNHLY and CDR2 FYNNEI. The CDR3 is 13 amino acids. The CDR3 coding sequence is TGTGCCAGCAGCGGACAGGGGACGGCCGAGCAGTACTTC. Protein: CASSGQGTAEQYF.

The chain joins TRBV5-8 to TRBJ2-4; 10 bases are a match to TRBD1. Unmatched junction bases numbered 11, after V lost 4 bases and J lost 1 base. The CDR3 spans 18 residues. The germline CDR1 and CDR2 sequences are SGHTS and YDEGEE. This chain's CDR3 is CASSPRDRGLWAKNIQYF. In DNA, the CDR3 is TGTGCCAGCAGCCCCCGGGACAGGGGTCTCTGGGCCAAAAACATTCAGTACTTC.

V usage is TRBV13 and J usage is TRBJ2-2; 8 nucleotides match TRBD1. The CDR3 is 19 amino acids. After removal of 4 bases from V and 5 bases from J, the junction contained 18 bases not matched to a gene. CDR1 is PRHDT and CDR2 is FYEKMQ in the germline V gene (reference sequence). CDR3 in amino acids: CASSSTAIYRGYSTGELFF. As DNA, the CDR3 is TGTGCCAGCAGCTCCACAGCGATTTACAGGGGGTATTCAACCGGGGAGCTGTTTTTT.

The chain recombines TRBV6-5 with TRBJ2-1; possibly TRBD1 for D (6 bases). CDR3 length: 13 residues. Germline V CDR1 and CDR2: MNHEY, SVGAGI. The germline V and J ends were trimmed by 5 bases and 2 bases, with 7 bases remaining between them. DNA for the CDR3: TGTGCCAGCAGTCGGGACACCTACAATGAGCAGTTCTTC. It specifies CASSRDTYNEQFF.

The chain joins TRBV5-1 to TRBJ1-2; the match to TRBD1 covers 11 bases. The CDR3 loop spans 16 amino acids. Unmatched junction bases numbered 5, after V lost 0 bases and J lost 4 bases. Germline CDR1 is SGHRS and CDR2 is YFSETQ. The CDR3 coding sequence is TGCGCCAGCAGCTTGGGCGCGGGACAGGGGGTCTATGGCTACACCTTC. Amino acids: CASSLGAGQGVYGYTF.

CDR3 amino acids: CASSASLAVNEQFF. In nucleotides, the CDR3 is TGTGCCAGCAGTGCAAGCCTAGCGGTGAATGAGCAGTTCTTC. V and J are TRBV6-4 and TRBJ2-1; the match to TRBD2 covers 7 bases. Germline V lookup: CDR1 MRHNA, CDR2 SNTAGT. This CDR3 has 14 residues. With 4 bases clipped from V and 7 bases from J, the junction kept 7 bases outside the gene matches.

V is TRBV5-4 and J is TRBJ2-7, with TRBD1 matching over 7 bases. The germline V gene encodes CDR1 SGHNT and CDR2 YYREEE (reference sequence). V lost 5 bases to trimming and J lost 11 bases; unmatched junction nucleotides: 16. The CDR3 has 14 residues. The CDR3 region is CASRAEVGGGDKYF. CDR3 in DNA: TGTGCCAGCAGGGCCGAAGTAGGGGGCGGCGATAAGTACTTC.

The CDR3 sequence is CASSQDRQGYYGYTF. CDR3 coding DNA: TGCGCCAGCAGCCAAGATAGGCAGGGGTACTATGGCTACACCTTC. The chain couples TRBV4-1 to TRBJ1-2; D may be TRBD1 (6 bases). This CDR3 region has 15 residues. Germline CDR1 reads MGHRA; CDR2 reads YSYEKL. The V end lost 0 bases, the J end lost 3 bases, and 11 bases lay between the germline ends.

The gene calls are TRBV5-1 and TRBJ2-7; D possibly corresponds to TRBD1 (5 bases). V was pared by 3 bases and J by 3 bases, with 7 bases between. Germline V gene lookup returns CDR1 SGHRS and CDR2 YFSETQ. The CDR3 is 12 residues long. The CDR3 sequence is CASSYDSYEQYF. CDR3 nucleotides: TGCGCCAGCAGCTATGACAGCTACGAGCAGTACTTC.

The CDR3 DNA reads as TGTGCCAGCAGCTTTTACAGGGGGTCCATCCCCGAGCAGTACTTC. Its translation: CASSFYRGSIPEQYF. This rearrangement joins TRBV5-6 to TRBJ2-7; TRBD1 matches at 8 bases. V shed 2 bases and J 6 bases; nucleotides not matched to a gene: 10. The germline V gene encodes CDR1 SGHDT and CDR2 YYEEEE. There are 15 residues in the CDR3.

The chain employs TRBV2 and TRBJ1-2, with 8 bases aligning to TRBD1. Germline CDR1 reads SNHLY; CDR2 reads FYNNEI. Trimming cost V 5 bases and J 5 bases; bases outside gene matches: 10. The CDR3 covers 15 residues. Here the CDR3 DNA reads TGTGCCAGCAGTCCAGGGGGCAGTCTAAAGTATGGCTACACCTTC. Its protein is CASSPGGSLKYGYTF.

The chain couples TRBV6-1 to TRBJ2-7, with a tentative D call TRBD1 (5 bases). The CDR3 is made up of 16 amino acids. The ends were cut back, 3 bases at V and 1 base at J, with 16 bases in the middle. Germline assignment: CDR1 MNHNS and CDR2 SASEGT. In DNA form, the CDR3 reads TGTGCCAGCAGTGACCCGAGAATGGGGCAGTCCTACGAGCAGTACTTC. Residues: CASSDPRMGQSYEQYF.

This clone was observed a handful of times. This chain joins TRBV7-8 and TRBJ2-2, with no clear D. Germline assignment: CDR1 SGHVS and CDR2 FQNEAQ. This CDR3 contains 13 residues. Between the trimmed V and J ends, which lost 7 bases and 1 base, there was a span of 7 bases. The CDR3 reads CASIAENTGELFF. CDR3 nucleotide sequence: TGTGCCAGCATTGCGGAGAACACCGGGGAGCTGTTTTTT.

The chain employs TRBV5-4 and TRBJ2-5; 14 nucleotides agree with TRBD2. The germline gives CDR1 SGHNT, CDR2 YYREEE (reference sequence). The CDR3 contains 19 residues. J lost 0 bases, V lost 5 bases, and 12 bases had no gene match. The DNA for the CDR3 is TGTGCCAGCAGTCACGGACTAGCGGGGGGACCCATGTACCAAGAGACCCAGTACTTC. This gives the protein CASSHGLAGGPMYQETQYF.

The chain uses TRBV28 and TRBJ1-2, with D unresolved. Germline V lookup: CDR1 MDHEN, CDR2 SYDVKM. Trimming cost V 1 base and J 2 bases, with 8 bases left between them. This CDR3 region has 14 residues. The CDR3 DNA follows: TGTGCCAGCAGTTTATCCCAGGAAAACTATGGCTACACCTTC. Amino acids: CASSLSQENYGYTF.